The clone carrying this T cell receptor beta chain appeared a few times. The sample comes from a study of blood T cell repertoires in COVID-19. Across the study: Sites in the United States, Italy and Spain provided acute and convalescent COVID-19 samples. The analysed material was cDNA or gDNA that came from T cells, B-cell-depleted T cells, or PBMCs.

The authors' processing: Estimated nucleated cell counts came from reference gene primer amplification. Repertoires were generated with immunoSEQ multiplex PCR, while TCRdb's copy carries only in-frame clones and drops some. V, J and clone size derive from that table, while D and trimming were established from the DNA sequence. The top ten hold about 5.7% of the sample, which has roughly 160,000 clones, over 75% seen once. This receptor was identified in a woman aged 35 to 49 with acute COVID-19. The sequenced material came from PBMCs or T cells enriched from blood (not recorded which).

CDR3 coding DNA: TGTGCCAGCAGCTTGGCCGGAGGGACTAGCGCAGGCGAGCAGTACTTC. Amino acids: CASSLAGGTSAGEQYF. J is TRBJ2-7 and V is TRBV5-5, with 10 bases aligning to TRBD2. From germline, CDR1 is SGHKS and CDR2 YYEKEE (reference sequence). The CDR3 has 16 residues. J gave up 6 bases and V 0 bases, and 9 bases lay outside the gene matches.